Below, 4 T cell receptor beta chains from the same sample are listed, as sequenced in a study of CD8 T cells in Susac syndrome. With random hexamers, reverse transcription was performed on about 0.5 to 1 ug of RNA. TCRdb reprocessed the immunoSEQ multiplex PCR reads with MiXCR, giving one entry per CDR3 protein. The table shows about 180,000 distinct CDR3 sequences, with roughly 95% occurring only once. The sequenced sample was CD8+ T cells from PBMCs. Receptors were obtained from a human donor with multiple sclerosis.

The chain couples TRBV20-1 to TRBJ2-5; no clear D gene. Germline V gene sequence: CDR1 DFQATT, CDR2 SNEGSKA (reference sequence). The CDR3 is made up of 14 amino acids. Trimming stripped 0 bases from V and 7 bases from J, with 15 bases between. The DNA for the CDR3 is TGCAGTGCTAGAGATCCCGTCCGGGTTGGGACCCAGTACTTC. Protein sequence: CSARDPVRVGTQYF.

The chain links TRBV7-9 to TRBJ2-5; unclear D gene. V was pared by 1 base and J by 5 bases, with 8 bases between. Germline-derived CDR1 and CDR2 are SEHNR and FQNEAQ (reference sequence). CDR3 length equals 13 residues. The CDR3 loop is CASSLVAMETQYF. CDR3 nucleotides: TGTGCCAGCAGCTTAGTAGCTATGGAGACCCAGTACTTC.

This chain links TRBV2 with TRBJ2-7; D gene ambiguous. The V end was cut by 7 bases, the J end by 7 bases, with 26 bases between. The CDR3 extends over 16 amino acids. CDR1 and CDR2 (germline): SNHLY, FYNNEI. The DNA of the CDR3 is TGTGCCAGCACCCCTTGGGCCAGGACCAGCCTGGGAGAGCAGTACTTC. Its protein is CASTPWARTSLGEQYF.

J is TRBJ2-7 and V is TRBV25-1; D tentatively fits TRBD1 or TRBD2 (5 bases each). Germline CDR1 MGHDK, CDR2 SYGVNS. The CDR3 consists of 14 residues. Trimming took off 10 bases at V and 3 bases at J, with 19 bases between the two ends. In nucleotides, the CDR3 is TGTGCCAACACGAAGGGAGCAGGGCGCTACGAGCAGTACTTC. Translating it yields CANTKGAGRYEQYF.